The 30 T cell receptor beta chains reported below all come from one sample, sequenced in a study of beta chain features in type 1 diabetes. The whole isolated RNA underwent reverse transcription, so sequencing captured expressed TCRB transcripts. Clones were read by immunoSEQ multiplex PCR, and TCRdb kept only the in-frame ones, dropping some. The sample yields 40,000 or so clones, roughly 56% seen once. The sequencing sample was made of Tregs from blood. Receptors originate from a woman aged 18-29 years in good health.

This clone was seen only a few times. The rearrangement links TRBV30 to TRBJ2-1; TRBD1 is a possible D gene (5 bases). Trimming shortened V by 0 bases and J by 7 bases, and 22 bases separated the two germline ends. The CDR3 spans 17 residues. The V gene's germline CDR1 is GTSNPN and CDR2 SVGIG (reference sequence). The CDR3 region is CAWSVPPTAPNRNEQFF. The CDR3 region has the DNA TGTGCCTGGAGTGTACCGCCGACAGCACCGAATCGGAATGAGCAGTTCTTC.

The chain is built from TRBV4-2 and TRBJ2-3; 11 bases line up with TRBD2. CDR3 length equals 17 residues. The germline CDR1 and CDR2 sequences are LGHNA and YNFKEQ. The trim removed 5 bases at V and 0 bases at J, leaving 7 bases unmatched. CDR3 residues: CASSRASGRTSTDTQYF. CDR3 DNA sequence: TGTGCCAGCAGCAGAGCTAGCGGGAGGACCAGCACAGATACGCAGTATTTT.

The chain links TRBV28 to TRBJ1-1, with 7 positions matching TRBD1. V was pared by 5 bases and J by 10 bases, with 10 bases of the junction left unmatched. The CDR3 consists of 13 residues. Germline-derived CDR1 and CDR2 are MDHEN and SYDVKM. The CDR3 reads CASSQPTGKTAFF. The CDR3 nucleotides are TGTGCCAGCAGTCAGCCGACAGGGAAGACAGCTTTCTTT.

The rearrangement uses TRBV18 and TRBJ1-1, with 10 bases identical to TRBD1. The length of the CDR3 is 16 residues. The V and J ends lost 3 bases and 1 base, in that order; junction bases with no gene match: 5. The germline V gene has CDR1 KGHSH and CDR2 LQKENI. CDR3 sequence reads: CASSPGTGVQNTEAFF. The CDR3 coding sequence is TGTGCCAGCTCACCCGGGACAGGGGTACAGAACACTGAAGCTTTCTTT.

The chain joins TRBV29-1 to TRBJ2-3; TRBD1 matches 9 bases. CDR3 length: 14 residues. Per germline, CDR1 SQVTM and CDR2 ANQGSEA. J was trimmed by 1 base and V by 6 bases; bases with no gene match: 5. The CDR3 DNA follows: TGCAGCGTCCAGCGGGACAGGGGCACAGATACGCAGTATTTT. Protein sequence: CSVQRDRGTDTQYF.

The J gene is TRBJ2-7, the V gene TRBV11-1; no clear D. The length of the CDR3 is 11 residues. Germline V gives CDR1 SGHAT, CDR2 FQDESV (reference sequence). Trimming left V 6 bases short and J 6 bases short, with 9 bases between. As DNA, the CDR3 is TGTGCCAGCAGTCACGAGGTCGAGCAGTACTTC. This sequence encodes CASSHEVEQYF.

Written as DNA, the CDR3 is TGTGCCTGGACTAGCGGGAGTAGGTACGAGCAGTACTTC. Protein sequence: CAWTSGSRYEQYF. The chain is built from TRBV30 and TRBJ2-7; 10 bases are a match to TRBD2. Trimming cost V 4 bases and J 4 bases; bases outside gene matches: 4. CDR1 GTSNPN and CDR2 SVGIG come from the germline V gene (reference sequence). The CDR3 consists of 13 residues. Together with reference TRBV30 and TRBJ2-7, the CDR3 gives the full variable domain: SQTIHQWPATLVQPVGSPLSLECTVEGTSNPNLYWYRQAAGRGLQLLFYSVGIGQISSEVPQNLSASRPQDRQFILSSKKLLLSDSGFYLCAWTSGSRYEQYFGPGTRLTVT.

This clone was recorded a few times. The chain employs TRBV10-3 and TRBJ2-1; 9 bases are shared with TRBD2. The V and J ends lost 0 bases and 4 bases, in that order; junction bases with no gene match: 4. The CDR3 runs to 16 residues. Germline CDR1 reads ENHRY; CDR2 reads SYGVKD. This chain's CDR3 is CAISESVAGAYNEQFF. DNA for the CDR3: TGTGCCATCAGTGAGTCGGTAGCGGGAGCTTACAATGAGCAGTTCTTC.

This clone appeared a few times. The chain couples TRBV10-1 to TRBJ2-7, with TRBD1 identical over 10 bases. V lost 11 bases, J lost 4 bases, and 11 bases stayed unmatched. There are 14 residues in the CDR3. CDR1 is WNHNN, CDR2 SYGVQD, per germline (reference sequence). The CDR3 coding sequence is TGCGCCTGCCAACCGGGACAGGGGCCGTACGAGCAGTACTTC. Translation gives CACQPGQGPYEQYF.

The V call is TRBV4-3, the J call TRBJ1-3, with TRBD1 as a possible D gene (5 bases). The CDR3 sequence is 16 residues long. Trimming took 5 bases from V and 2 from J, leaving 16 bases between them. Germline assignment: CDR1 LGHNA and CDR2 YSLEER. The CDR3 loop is CASSSQGGTPGNTIYF. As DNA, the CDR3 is TGCGCCAGCAGCTCCCAGGGAGGGACCCCTGGAAACACCATATATTTT.

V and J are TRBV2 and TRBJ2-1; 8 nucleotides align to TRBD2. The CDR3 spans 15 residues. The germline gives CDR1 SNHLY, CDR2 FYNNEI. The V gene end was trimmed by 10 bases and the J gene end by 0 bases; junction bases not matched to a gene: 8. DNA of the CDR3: TGTGCCATCAGACTAGCGACTAGCTCCTACAATGAGCAGTTCTTC. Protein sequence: CAIRLATSSYNEQFF.

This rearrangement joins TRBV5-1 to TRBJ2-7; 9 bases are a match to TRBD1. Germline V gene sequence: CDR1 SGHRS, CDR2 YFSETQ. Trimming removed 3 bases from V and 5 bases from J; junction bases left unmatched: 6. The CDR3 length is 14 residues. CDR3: CASSSGTGHHEQYF. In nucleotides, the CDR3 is TGCGCCAGCAGCTCCGGGACAGGGCATCACGAGCAGTACTTC.

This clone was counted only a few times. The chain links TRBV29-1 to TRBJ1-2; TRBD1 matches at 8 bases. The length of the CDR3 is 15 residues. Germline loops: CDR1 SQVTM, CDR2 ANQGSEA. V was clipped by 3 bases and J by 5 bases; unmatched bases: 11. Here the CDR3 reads CSVDFRAGGEYGYTF. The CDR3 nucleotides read TGCAGCGTTGATTTCAGGGCAGGGGGCGAATATGGCTACACCTTC.

Here the CDR3 DNA reads TGTGCCAGCAGCCCGACAGGGGTATTGGGCTATGGCTACACCTTC. Its protein is CASSPTGVLGYGYTF. The V and J genes are TRBV28 and TRBJ1-2; 8 bases map to TRBD1. The CDR3 consists of 15 residues. CDR1 MDHEN and CDR2 SYDVKM come from the germline V gene. The ends lost 6 bases at V and 4 bases at J; junction bases unmatched: 10.

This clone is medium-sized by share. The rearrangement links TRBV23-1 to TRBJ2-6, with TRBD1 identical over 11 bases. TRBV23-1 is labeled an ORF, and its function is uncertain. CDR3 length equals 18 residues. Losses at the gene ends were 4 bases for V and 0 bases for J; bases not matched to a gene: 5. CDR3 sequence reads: CASSPWTGGSSGANVLTF. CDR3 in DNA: TGCGCCAGCAGTCCTTGGACAGGGGGCTCCTCTGGGGCCAACGTCCTGACTTTC.

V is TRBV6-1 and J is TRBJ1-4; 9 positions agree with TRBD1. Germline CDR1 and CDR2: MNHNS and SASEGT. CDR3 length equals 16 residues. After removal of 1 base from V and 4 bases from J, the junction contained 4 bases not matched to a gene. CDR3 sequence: CASSEGWTGVNEKLFF. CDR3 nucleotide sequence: TGTGCCAGCAGTGAAGGATGGACAGGGGTTAATGAAAAACTGTTTTTT.

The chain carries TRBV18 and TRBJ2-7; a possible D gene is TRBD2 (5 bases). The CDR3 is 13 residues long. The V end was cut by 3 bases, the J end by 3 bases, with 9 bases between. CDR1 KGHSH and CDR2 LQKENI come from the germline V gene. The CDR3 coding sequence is TGTGCCAGCTCACCCGGACGGGGCTACGAGCAGTACTTC. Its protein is CASSPGRGYEQYF.

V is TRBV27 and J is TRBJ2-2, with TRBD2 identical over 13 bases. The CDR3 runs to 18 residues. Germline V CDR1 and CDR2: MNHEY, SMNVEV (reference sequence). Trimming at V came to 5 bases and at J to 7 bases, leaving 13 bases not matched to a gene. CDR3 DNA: TGTGCCAGCAGTCCGCTAGTGGGACTAGCGGGAACGCTCGGGGAGCTGTTTTTT. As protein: CASSPLVGLAGTLGELFF.

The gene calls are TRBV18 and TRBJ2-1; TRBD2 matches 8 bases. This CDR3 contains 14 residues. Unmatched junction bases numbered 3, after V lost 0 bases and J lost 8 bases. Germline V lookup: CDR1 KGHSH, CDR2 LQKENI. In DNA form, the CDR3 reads TGTGCCAGCTCACCACCACTAGCGGTCGATGAGCAGTTCTTC. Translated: CASSPPLAVDEQFF.

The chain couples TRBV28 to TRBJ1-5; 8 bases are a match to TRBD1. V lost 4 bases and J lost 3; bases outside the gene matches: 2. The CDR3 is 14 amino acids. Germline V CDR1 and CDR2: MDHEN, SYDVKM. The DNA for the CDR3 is TGTGCCAGCAGTTCGACAGGGGCCAATCAGCCCCAGCATTTT. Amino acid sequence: CASSSTGANQPQHF.

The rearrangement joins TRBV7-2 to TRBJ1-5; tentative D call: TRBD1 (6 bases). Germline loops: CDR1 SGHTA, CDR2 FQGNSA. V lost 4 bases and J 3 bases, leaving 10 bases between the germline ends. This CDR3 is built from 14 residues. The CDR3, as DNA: TGTGCCAGCAGCTCCCAGGGACACAATCAGCCCCAGCATTTT. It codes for CASSSQGHNQPQHF.

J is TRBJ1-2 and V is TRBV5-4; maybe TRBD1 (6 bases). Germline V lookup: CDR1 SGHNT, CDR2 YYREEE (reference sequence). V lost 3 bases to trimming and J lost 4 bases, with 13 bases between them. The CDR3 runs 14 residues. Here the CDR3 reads CASSSVQGFYGYTF. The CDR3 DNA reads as TGTGCCAGCAGCTCGGTACAGGGATTCTATGGCTACACCTTC.

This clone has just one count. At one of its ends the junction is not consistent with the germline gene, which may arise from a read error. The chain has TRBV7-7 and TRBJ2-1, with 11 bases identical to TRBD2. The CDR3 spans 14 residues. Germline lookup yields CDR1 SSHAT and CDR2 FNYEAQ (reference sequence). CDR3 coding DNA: TGTGCTAGCAGCTTACGACTAGCGGGATATGAGCAGTTCTTC. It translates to CASSLRLAGYEQFF.

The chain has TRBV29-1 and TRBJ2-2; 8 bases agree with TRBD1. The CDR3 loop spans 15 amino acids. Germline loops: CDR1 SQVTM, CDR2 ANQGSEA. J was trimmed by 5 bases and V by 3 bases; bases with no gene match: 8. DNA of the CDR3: TGCAGCGTTGAGTCTCGGACAGGGTTGACCGGGGAGCTGTTTTTT. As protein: CSVESRTGLTGELFF.

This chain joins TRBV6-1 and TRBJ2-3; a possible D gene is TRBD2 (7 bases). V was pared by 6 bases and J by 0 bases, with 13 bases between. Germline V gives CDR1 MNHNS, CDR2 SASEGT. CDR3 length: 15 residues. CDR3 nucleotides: TGTGCCAGCAGAAGGGAGGGGGTTAGCACAGATACGCAGTATTTT. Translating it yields CASRREGVSTDTQYF.

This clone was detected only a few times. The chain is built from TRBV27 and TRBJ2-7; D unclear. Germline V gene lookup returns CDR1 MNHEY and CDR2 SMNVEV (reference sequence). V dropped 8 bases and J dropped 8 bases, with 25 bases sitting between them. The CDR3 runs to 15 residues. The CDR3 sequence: CASSPTRPLFTKQYF. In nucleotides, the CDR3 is TGTGCCAGCTCCCCGACAAGGCCACTTTTTACGAAGCAGTACTTC.

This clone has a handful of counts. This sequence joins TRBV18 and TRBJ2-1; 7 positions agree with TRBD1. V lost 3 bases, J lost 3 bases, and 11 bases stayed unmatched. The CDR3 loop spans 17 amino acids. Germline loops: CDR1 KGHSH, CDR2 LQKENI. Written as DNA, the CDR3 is TGTGCCAGCTCACCGCCCCAGACAGGGCTCCTCTACAATGAGCAGTTCTTC. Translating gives CASSPPQTGLLYNEQFF.

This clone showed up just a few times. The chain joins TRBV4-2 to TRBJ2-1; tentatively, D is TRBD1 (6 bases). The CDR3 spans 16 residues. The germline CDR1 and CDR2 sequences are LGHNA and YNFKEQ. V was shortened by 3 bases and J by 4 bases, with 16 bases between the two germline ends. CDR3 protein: CASSQGEGGTYNEQFF. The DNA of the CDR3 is TGTGCCAGCAGCCAGGGGGAAGGGGGAACTTACAATGAGCAGTTCTTC.

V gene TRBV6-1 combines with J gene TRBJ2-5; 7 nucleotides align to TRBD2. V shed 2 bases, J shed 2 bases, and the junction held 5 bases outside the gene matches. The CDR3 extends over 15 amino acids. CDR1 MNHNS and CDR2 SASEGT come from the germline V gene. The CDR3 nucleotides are TGTGCCAGCAGTGAATCGCCTAGCGGACAAGAGACCCAGTACTTC. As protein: CASSESPSGQETQYF.

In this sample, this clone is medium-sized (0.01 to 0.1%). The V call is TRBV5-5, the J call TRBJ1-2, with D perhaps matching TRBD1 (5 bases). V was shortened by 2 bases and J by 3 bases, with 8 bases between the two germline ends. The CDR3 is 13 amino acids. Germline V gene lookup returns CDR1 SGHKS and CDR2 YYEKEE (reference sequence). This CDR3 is CASSFQGDYGYTF. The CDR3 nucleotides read TGTGCCAGCAGCTTTCAGGGCGACTATGGCTACACCTTC.